This T cell receptor (beta chain) was observed in a study of blood T cell repertoires in COVID-19. Background on the study: Samples representing acute and convalescent COVID-19 were sourced from the United States, Italy and Spain. T cells, B-cell-depleted T cells, or PBMCs supplied cDNA or gDNA.

Germline assignment: CDR1 KGHSH and CDR2 LQKENI. This CDR3 is 18 amino acids long. V lost 2 bases, J lost 0 bases, and 4 bases stayed unmatched. Authors' analysis steps: Cell counts per sample came from amplifying reference gene primers. Assay used: immunoSEQ multiplex PCR; TCRdb lists only in-frame clones, some missing. V and J calls and clone size follow that table, whereas D and trimming were derived from the DNA. The repertoire consists of fewer than 120,000 clones, with about 85% occurring once and the leading ten covering 4% to 5%. The sequence derives from a human donor in a cohort sampled during active COVID-19. V gene TRBV18 combines with J gene TRBJ2-5; TRBD2 matches 15 bases. Specimen: peripheral blood. The CDR3 DNA reads as TGTGCCAGCTCACCAAGGACTAGCGGGAGGGCGTACCAAGAGACCCAGTACTTC. Protein sequence: CASSPRTSGRAYQETQYF.